This entry describes one T cell receptor (beta chain). The target antigen is unknown. This table comes from immunoSEQ multiplex PCR, and its TCRdb copy is limited to in-frame clones, with some not included. The table lists 2 million to 2.5 million clones, more than 90% of them singletons. In germline, CDR1 is SGHRS, CDR2 YFSETQ. This CDR3 is built from 16 residues. V was clipped by 0 bases and J by 4 bases; unmatched bases: 7. The data originate from a study of shared clonotypes between healthy human individuals. Broader study findings: It was anticipated that sequencing depth would influence how many clonotypes donors shared. Memory subsets generally showed smaller estimated richness than naive subsets did.

The donor population consisted of healthy HIV-negative adults with no recent acute infections or vaccinations. The clonotype was recovered from a man aged 18 to 35 in good health. The chain employs TRBV5-1 and TRBJ1-2; 9 bases map to TRBD1. The material sequenced was naive CD4+ T cells sorted from blood. Described subset: CD45RA+ positively selected. The CDR3 DNA sequence: TGCGCCAGCAGCTTGGGAGGGACAGGGAACGGCTATGGCTACACCTTC. As protein: CASSLGGTGNGYGYTF.